The rows below give T cell receptor beta chains drawn from one sample of a study of T cells after yellow fever vaccination. TCRdb reprocessed the 5' RACE reads via MiXCR and lists one record per CDR3 protein. Of 300,000 or so distinct CDR3 sequences in the sample, 6.8% were seen once. The source material was PBMCs, sampled about 49 days after the first yellow fever vaccination. The receptors were gathered from a man aged 18 to 30 who received the YFV17D yellow fever vaccine. Both conserved end residues are part of each CDR3. D genes are given only for firm matches. Expanded clones get a size class; other rows say once, few or many, or leave the size out.

v_gene	abundance	j_gene	d_gene	CDR3nt	CDR3aa
TRBV20-1	.	TRBJ2-2	.	TGCAGTGCCGCTGGGAGGGGGTGGGGGGATACCGGGGAGCTGTTTTTT	CSAAGRGWGDTGELFF
TRBV5-5	few	TRBJ2-2	TRBD1	TGTGCCAGCAGCTTGAGGCTTCAGGGGGCATCCGGGGAGCTGTTTTTT	CASSLRLQGASGELFF
TRBV6-1	few	TRBJ2-7	.	TGTGCCAGCAGTCTCATCCAGGGAGACGGCGAGCAGTACTTC	CASSLIQGDGEQYF
TRBV10-2	few	TRBJ2-1	.	TGCGCCAGCAGTGATCCCCACCCCGGGACGCCAACCTACAATGAGCAGTTCTTC	CASSDPHPGTPTYNEQFF
TRBV19	.	TRBJ1-1	TRBD1	TGTGCCGTGGGGGGGACAGCCGGGACTGAAGCTTTCTTT	CAVGGTAGTEAFF
TRBV5-1	.	TRBJ2-1	TRBD2	TGCGCCAGCAGCCCAAGGACTAGCGGGGGGCACAATGAGCAGTTCTTC	CASSPRTSGGHNEQFF
TRBV2	few	TRBJ2-7	.	TGTGCCAGCATGGAGACAGTTTACCACGAGCAGTACTTC	CASMETVYHEQYF
TRBV6-1	.	TRBJ1-1	.	TGTGCCAGCAGTAGCCGGTCGACAGGCGGCACTGAAGCTTTCTTT	CASSSRSTGGTEAFF
TRBV6-5	few	TRBJ2-3	.	TGTGCCAGCAGCTTCCTCACCCGGGGGGATACGCAGTATTTT	CASSFLTRGDTQYF
TRBV10-3	.	TRBJ1-1	TRBD1	TGTGCCATCAGCGCGACAGGGGGCGCAAGGAAAGCTTTCTTT	CAISATGGARKAFF
TRBV5-5	many	TRBJ2-1	.	TGTGCCAGCAGCATCACAGAGTACAATGAGCAGTTCTTC	CASSITEYNEQFF